The entry that follows covers one T cell receptor beta chain sequence. The antigen is unknown. This sample was included in a study of cytomegalovirus exposure and HLA in healthy donors. Study conclusions and caveats: It emerged from a later analysis that several of the most significant clusters appeared to be linked to common viral pathogens. Some V segments, TRBV6-2 and TRBV6-3 among them, were indistinguishable and were therefore excluded.

From germline, CDR1 is MDHEN and CDR2 SYDVKM. The CDR3 loop spans 13 amino acids. The V gene lost 3 bases and the J gene lost 7 bases, with 10 bases spanning the gap. PCR employed 60 Vbeta and 13 Jbeta primers. Here immunoSEQ multiplex PCR was the method, and the copy in TCRdb shows in-frame clones only, minus some. The sample shows about 130,000 clones, 70% to 75% of them seen only once. This clonotype was obtained from a man aged 30-40 years in good health and CMV-seronegative. Sample: PBMCs. The chain joins TRBV28 to TRBJ1-5; possible D gene TRBD1, 6 bases. CDR3 in DNA: TGTGCCAGCAGTTTGGGGGGGCCCCAGCCCCAGCATTTT. Protein: CASSLGGPQPQHF.